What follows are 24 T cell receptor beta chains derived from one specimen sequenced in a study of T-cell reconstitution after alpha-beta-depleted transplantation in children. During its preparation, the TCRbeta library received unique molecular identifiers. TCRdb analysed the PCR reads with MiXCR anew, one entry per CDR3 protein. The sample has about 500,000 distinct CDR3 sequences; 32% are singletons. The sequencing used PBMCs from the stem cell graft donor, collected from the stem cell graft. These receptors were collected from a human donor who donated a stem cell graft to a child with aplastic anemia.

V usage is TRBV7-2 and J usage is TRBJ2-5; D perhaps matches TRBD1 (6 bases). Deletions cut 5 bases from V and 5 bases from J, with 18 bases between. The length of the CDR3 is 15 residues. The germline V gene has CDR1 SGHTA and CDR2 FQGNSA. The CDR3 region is CASSLGVGGVETQYF. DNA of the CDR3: TGTGCCAGCAGCCTCGGTGTTGGGGGCGTGGAGACCCAGTACTTC.

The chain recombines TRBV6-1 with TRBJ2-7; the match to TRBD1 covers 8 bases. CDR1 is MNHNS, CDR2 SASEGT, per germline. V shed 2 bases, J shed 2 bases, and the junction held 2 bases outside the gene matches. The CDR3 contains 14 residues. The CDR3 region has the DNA TGTGCCAGCAGTGAACGACAGGGGACCTACGAGCAGTACTTC. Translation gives CASSERQGTYEQYF.

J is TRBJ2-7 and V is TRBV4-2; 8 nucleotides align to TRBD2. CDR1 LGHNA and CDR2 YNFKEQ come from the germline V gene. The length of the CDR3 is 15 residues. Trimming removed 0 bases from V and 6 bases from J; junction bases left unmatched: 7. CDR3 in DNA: TGTGCCAGCAGCCAAGATCCAGCGGGGGCTAGCGAGCAGTACTTC. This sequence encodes CASSQDPAGASEQYF.

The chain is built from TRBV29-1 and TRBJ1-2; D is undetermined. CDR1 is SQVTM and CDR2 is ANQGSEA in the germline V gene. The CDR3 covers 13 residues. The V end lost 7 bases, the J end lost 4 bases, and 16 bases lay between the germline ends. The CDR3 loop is CSDFVWQSYGYTF. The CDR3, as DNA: TGCAGCGACTTTGTTTGGCAGTCCTATGGCTACACCTTC.

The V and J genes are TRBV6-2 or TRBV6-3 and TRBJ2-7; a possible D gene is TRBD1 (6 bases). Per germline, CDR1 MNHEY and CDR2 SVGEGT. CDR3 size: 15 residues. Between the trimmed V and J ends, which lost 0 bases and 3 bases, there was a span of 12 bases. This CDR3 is CASSYSHREVYEQYV. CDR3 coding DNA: TGTGCCAGCAGTTACTCGCACAGGGAAGTCTACGAGCAGTACGTC.

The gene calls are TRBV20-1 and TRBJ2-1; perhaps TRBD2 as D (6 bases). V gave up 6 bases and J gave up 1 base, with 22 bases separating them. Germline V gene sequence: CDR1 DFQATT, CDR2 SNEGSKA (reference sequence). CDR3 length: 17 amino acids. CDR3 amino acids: CSARTPAGTGSYNEQFF. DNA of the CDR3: TGCAGTGCCCGGACCCCTGCGGGAACTGGGTCCTACAATGAGCAGTTCTTC.

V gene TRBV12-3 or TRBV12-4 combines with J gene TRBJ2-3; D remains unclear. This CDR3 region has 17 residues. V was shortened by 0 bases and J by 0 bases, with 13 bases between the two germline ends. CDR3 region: CASSLALRATSTDTQYF. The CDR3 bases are TGTGCCAGCAGTTTAGCGCTAAGGGCGACTAGCACAGATACGCAGTATTTT.

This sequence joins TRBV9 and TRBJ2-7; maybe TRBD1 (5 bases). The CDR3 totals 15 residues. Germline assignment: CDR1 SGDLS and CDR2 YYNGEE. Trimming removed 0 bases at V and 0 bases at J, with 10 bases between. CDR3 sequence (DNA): TGTGCCAGCAGCGTAGGGGGCCCCAGCTCCTACGAGCAGTACTTC. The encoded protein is CASSVGGPSSYEQYF.

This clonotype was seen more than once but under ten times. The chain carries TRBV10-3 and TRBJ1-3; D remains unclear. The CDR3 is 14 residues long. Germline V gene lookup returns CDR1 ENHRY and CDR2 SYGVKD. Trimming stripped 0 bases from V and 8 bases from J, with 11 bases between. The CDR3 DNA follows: TGTGCCATCAGTGAGTCGTCGGGGAGTCACACCATATATTTT. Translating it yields CAISESSGSHTIYF.

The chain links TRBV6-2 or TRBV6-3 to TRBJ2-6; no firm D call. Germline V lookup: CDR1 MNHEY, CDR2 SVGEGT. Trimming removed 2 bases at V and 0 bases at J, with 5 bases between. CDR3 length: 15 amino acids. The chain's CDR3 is CASSYAYSGANVLTF. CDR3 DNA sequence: TGTGCCAGCAGTTACGCGTACTCTGGGGCCAACGTCCTGACTTTC.

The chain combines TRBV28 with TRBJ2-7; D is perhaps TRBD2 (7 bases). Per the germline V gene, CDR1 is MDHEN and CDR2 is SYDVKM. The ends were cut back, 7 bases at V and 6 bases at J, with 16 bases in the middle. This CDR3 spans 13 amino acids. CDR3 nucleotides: TGTGCCAGCAACAACGGGGGGCTCGGCGAGCAGTACTTC. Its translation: CASNNGGLGEQYF.

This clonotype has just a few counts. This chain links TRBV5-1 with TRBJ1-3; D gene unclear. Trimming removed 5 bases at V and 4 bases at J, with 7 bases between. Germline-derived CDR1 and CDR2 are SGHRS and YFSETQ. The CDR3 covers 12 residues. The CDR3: CASRGGGNTIYF. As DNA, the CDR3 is TGCGCCAGCAGAGGTGGGGGAAACACCATATATTTT.

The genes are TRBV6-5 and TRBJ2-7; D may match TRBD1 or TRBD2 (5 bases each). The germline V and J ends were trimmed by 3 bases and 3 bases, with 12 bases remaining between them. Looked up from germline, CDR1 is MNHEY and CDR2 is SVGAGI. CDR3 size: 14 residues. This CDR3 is CASSYSGAFYEQYV. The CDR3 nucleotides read TGTGCCAGCAGTTATTCCGGGGCGTTCTACGAGCAGTACGTC.

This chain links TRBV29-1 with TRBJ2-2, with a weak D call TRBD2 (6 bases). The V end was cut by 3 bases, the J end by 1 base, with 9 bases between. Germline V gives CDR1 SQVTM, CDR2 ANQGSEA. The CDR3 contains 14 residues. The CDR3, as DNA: TGCAGCGTTGAGAGGCGGGGGAACACCGGGGAGCTGTTTTTT. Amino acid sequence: CSVERRGNTGELFF.

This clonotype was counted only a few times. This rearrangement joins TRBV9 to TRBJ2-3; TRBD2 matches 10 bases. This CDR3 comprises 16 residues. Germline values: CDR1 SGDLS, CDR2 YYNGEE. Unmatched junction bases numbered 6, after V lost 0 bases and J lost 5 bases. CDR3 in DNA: TGTGCCAGCAGCGTAGAAGAGACTAGCGGGTTAGATACGCAGTATTTT. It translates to CASSVEETSGLDTQYF.

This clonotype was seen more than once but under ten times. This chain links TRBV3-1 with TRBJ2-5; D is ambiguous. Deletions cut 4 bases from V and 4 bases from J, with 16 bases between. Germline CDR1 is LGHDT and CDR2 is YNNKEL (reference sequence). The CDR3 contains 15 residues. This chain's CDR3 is CASSRASGVAETQYF. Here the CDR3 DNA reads TGTGCCAGCAGCCGAGCCTCTGGGGTGGCAGAGACCCAGTACTTC.

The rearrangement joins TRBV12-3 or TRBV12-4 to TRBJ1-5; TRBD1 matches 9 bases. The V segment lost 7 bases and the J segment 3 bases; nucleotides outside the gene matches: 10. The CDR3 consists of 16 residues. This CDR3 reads CASNRGGTGNNQPQHF. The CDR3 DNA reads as TGTGCCAGCAACAGAGGGGGGACAGGGAACAATCAGCCCCAGCATTTT.

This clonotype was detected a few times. The DNA for the CDR3 is TGTGCCAGCAGCAAACCACGACTAGCGGGAGAGGACGAGCAGTACGTC. This codes for CASSKPRLAGEDEQYV. The chain recombines TRBV21-1 with TRBJ2-7; the D segment call TRBD2 is taken from the table without a DNA check. TRBV21-1 is reported as a pseudogene. The CDR3 is made up of 16 amino acids.

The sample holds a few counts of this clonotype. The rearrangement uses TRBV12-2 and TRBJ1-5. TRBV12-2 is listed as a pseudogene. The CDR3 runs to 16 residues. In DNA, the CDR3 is TGTGCAAGTCGCTTGCCCGGGGAGGCCCACAATCAGCCCCAGCATTTT. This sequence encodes CASRLPGEAHNQPQHF.

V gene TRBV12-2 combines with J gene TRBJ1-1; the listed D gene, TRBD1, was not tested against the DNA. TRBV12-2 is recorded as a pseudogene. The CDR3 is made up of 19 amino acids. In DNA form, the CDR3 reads TGTGCAAGTCGCCCCCGTGGGGCGTGGGGGCGTAGATTGAACACTGAAGCTTTCTTT. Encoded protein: CASRPRGAWGRRLNTEAFF.

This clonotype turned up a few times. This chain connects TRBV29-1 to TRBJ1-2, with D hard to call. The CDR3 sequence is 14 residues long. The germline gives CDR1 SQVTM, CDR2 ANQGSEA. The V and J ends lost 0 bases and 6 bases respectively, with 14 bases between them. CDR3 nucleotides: TGCAGCGTTGAAGACCGGGCCAGTGTAGATGGCTACACCTTC. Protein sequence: CSVEDRASVDGYTF.

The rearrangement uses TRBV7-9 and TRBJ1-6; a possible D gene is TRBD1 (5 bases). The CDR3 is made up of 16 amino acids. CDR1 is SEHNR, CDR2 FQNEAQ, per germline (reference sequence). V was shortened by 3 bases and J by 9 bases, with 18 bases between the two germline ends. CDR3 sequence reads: CASSFRSGPDPSPLHF. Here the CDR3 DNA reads TGTGCCAGCAGCTTCAGGTCGGGGCCCGATCCTTCACCCCTCCACTTT.

In DNA, the CDR3 is TGTGCCAGCAGTCCATCCAGAGCCACTGAAGCTTTCTTT. The encoded protein is CASSPSRATEAFF. The chain joins TRBV12-3 or TRBV12-4 to TRBJ1-1, with unresolved D. V was trimmed by 5 bases and J by 4 bases, leaving 11 bases between them. The CDR3 is 13 residues long.

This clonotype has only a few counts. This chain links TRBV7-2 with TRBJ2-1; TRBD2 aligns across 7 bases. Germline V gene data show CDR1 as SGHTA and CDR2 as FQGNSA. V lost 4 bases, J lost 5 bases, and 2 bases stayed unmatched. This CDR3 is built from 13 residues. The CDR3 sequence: CASSSGGNNEQFF. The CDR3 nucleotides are TGTGCCAGCAGCTCGGGAGGCAACAATGAGCAGTTCTTC.